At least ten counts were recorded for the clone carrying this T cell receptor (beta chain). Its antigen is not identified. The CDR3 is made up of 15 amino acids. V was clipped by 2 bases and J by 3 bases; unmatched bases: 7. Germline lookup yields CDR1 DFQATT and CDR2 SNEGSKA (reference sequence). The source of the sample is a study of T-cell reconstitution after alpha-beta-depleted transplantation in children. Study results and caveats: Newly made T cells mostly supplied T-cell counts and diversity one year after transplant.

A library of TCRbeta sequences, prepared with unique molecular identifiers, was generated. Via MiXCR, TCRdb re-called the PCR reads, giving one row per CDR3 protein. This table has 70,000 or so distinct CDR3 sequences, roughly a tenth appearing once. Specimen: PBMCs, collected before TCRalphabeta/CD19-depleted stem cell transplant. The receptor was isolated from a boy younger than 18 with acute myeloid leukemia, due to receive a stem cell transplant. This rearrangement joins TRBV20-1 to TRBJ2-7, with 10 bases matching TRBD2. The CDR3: CSARLAGVSSYEQYF. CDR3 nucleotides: TGCAGTGCTAGACTAGCGGGAGTTAGTAGCTACGAGCAGTACTTC.